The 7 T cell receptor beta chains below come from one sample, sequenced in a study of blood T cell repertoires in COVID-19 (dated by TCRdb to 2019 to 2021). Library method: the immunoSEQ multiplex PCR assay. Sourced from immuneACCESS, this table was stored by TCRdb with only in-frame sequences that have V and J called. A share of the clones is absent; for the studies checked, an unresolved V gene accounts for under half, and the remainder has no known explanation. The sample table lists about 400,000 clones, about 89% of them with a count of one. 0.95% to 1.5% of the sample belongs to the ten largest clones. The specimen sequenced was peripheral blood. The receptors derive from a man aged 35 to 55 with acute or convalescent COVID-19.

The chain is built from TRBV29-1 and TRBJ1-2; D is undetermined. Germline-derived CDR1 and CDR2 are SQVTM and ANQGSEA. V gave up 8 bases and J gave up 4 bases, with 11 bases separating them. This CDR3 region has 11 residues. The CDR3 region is CSSEAGYGYTF. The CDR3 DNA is TGCAGCTCCGAAGCCGGCTATGGCTACACCTTC.

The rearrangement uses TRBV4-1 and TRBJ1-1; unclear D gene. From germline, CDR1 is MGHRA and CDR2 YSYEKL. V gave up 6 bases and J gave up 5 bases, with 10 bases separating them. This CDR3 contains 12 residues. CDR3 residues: CASSAGGTEAFF. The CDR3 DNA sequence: TGCGCCAGCAGTGCCGGAGGAACTGAAGCTTTCTTT.

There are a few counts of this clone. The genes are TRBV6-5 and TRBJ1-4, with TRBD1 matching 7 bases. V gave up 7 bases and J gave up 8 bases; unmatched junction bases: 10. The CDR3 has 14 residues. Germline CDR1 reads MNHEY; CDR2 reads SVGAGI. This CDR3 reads CASNPGGPVEKLFF. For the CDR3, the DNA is TGTGCCAGCAATCCAGGGGGTCCAGTGGAAAAACTGTTTTTT.

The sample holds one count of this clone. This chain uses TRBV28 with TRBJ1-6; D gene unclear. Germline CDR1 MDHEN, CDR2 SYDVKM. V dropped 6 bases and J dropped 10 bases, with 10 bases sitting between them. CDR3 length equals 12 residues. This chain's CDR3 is CASSFVRSPLHF. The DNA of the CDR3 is TGTGCCAGCAGCTTCGTTAGATCACCCCTCCACTTT.

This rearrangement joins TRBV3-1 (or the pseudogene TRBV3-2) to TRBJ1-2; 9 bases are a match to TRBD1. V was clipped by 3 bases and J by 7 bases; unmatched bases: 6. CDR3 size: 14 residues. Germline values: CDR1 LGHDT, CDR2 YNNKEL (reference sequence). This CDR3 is CASSQFTGGSGYTF. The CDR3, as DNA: TGTGCCAGCAGCCAGTTCACAGGGGGCAGTGGCTACACCTTC.

DNA of the CDR3: TGTGCCAGCAGTGCGTCAGGGACTAGCGGGAGAGATGGTACCGGGGAGCTGTTTTTT. Translation gives CASSASGTSGRDGTGELFF. The chain uses TRBV6-4 and TRBJ2-2; TRBD2 aligns across 14 bases. The J segment lost 5 bases and the V segment lost 4 bases, leaving 12 bases of the junction unmatched. Germline V gene data show CDR1 as MRHNA and CDR2 as SNTAGT. The CDR3 has 19 amino acids.

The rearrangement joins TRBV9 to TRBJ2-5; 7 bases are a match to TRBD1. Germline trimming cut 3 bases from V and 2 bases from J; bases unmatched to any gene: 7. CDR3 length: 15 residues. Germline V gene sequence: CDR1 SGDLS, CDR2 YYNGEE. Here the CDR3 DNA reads TGTGCCAGCAGCGCCCAGTCGGGACAGCAAGAGACCCAGTACTTC. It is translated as CASSAQSGQQETQYF.